This T cell receptor beta chain was captured in a study of blood T cell repertoires in COVID-19. Across the whole study: Sources were T cells, B-cell-depleted T cells, or PBMCs; the material itself was cDNA or gDNA.

Original analysis: Researchers report that nucleated cell counts were estimated from reference gene primer amplification. The repertoire was sequenced with immunoSEQ multiplex PCR; TCRdb's copy has only in-frame clones and lacks some. The DNA gave D and trimming, while V, J and clone size come from that table. The sample records about 200,000 clones, 80% being singletons. The germline V gene encodes CDR1 SGHNT and CDR2 YYREEE (reference sequence). V gave up 0 bases and J gave up 2 bases, with 8 bases separating them. The CDR3 totals 14 residues. The age range of participants was 18 to 89 years, with residence in about two dozen US areas. Each participant's cohort was designated according to participant-reported clinical history.

The TCR originated in a woman aged 40 to 49 with acute COVID-19. Sample: PBMCs or T cells enriched from blood (not recorded which). This chain joins TRBV5-4 and TRBJ1-1, with D perhaps matching TRBD1 (6 bases). The CDR3 loop is CASSLDRVNTEAFF. Here the CDR3 DNA reads TGTGCCAGCAGCTTGGACAGGGTAAACACTGAAGCTTTCTTT.